This T cell receptor (beta chain) was sequenced during a study of response to subunit inactivated influenza vaccine. TCRdb re-called the RT-PCR reads through MiXCR, storing one row per CDR3 protein. The data contain over 800,000 distinct CDR3 sequences, 20% to 25% of them singletons. This clonotype appeared many times. The CDR3 length is 17 residues. V was pared by 3 bases and J by 1 base, with 6 bases of the junction left unmatched. The sample in question was PBMCs from blood, obtained 4 to 6 days after vaccination. The clonotype originates from a man aged 45-60 years who received an inactivated influenza vaccine. V is TRBV12-3 or TRBV12-4 and J is TRBJ2-2; 9 bases agree with TRBD1. The CDR3 DNA reads as TGTGCCAGCAGTTTCACAGGGGGCGGGTGGAACACCGGGGAGCTGTTTTTT. This gives the protein CASSFTGGGWNTGELFF.